Each of the 14 T cell receptor beta chains below was sequenced from the same sample in a study of molecular identifiers for immune sequencing clone quantification. TCRdb independently ran MiXCR on the PCR reads; one entry per CDR3 protein. The table shows tens of thousands of distinct CDR3 sequences, with about 20% occurring only once. The material sequenced was naive CD8+ T cells from blood, with Jurkat cell RNA spiked in. Subset here: FACS-sorted CD8+CD4-CCR7+CD45RA+ naive T cells. The receptors shown here come from a human donor in good health. Some libraries in this study had Jurkat cell RNA spiked in.

This clonotype was observed many times. The chain employs TRBV5-6 and TRBJ2-6; D is unclear. From germline, CDR1 is SGHDT and CDR2 YYEEEE. CDR3 size: 15 residues. With 1 base removed from V and 2 bases from J, the gap between germline ends came to 7 bases. CDR3 nucleotides: TGTGCCAGCAGCTTGAGGGCTGCTGGGGCCAACGTCCTGACTTTC. Translated, it gives CASSLRAAGANVLTF.

This clonotype was observed at least ten times. The chain is built from TRBV7-9 and TRBJ1-5; D uncertain. V shed 5 bases and J shed 4 bases, with 6 bases lying between them. The CDR3 has 12 amino acids. Germline CDR1 is SEHNR and CDR2 is FQNEAQ (reference sequence). The CDR3: CASSKSNQPQHF. The CDR3 DNA follows: TGTGCCAGCAGCAAATCGAATCAGCCCCAGCATTTT.

This clonotype occurred many times. This chain connects TRBV7-9 to TRBJ1-1; D uncertain. Trimming took 4 bases from V and 2 from J, leaving 8 bases between them. The CDR3 spans 13 residues. Germline CDR1 and CDR2: SEHNR and FQNEAQ (reference sequence). The CDR3 DNA reads as TGTGCCAGCAGCTACAGAGGCAACACTGAAGCTTTCTTT. Amino acids: CASSYRGNTEAFF.

This clonotype occurred many times. The V and J genes are TRBV7-9 and TRBJ2-3; 8 nucleotides align to TRBD1. Germline V gene lookup returns CDR1 SEHNR and CDR2 FQNEAQ (reference sequence). This CDR3 contains 16 residues. V lost 5 bases and J lost 2; bases outside the gene matches: 9. The CDR3 loop reads CASSEDGTGVTDTQYF. In nucleotides, the CDR3 is TGTGCCAGCAGCGAAGACGGGACAGGAGTCACAGATACGCAGTATTTT.

This clonotype was recorded at least ten times. The gene calls are TRBV19 and TRBJ2-5, with a weak D call TRBD1 (6 bases). V shed 5 bases and J shed 2 bases, with 12 bases lying between them. The CDR3 spans 14 residues. Germline values: CDR1 LNHDA, CDR2 SQIVND (reference sequence). CDR3 sequence reads: CASSPWTDQETQYF. CDR3 DNA sequence: TGTGCCAGTAGTCCCTGGACAGATCAAGAGACCCAGTACTTC.

This clonotype was observed many times. The chain recombines TRBV4-3 with TRBJ2-5; unclear D gene. This CDR3 contains 15 residues. Germline V gene lookup returns CDR1 LGHNA and CDR2 YSLEER. Trimming shortened V by 2 bases and J by 2 bases, and 12 bases separated the two germline ends. As DNA, the CDR3 is TGCGCCAGCAGCCAATCGGTGCACCCGCAAGAGACCCAGTACTTC. As protein: CASSQSVHPQETQYF.

Ten or more counts support this clonotype. V gene TRBV4-1 combines with J gene TRBJ2-1, with 9 bases that match TRBD2. The J segment lost 6 bases and the V segment lost 0 bases, leaving 9 bases of the junction unmatched. CDR1 is MGHRA and CDR2 is YSYEKL in the germline V gene. The CDR3 loop spans 17 amino acids. The CDR3 protein is CASSQDPSGRSGNEQFF. The CDR3, as DNA: TGCGCCAGCAGCCAAGATCCCAGCGGGAGGTCGGGCAATGAGCAGTTCTTC.

Regarding this clonotype: A much larger clone lies a single base off, so this may be a read error. The V call is TRBV12-3 or TRBV12-4, the J call TRBJ2-3; 12 bases line up with TRBD2. The CDR3 is 15 amino acids. The CDR3 is CASSATSGGTDMQYF. The CDR3 region has the DNA TGTGCCAGCAGTGCGACTAGCGGGGGCACAGATATGCAGTATTTT.

This clonotype showed up many times. The gene calls are TRBV5-4 and TRBJ1-1; D not resolved. The germline CDR1 and CDR2 sequences are SGHNT and YYREEE (reference sequence). V was pared by 5 bases and J by 1 base, with 12 bases between. The CDR3 covers 14 residues. The CDR3, as DNA: TGTGCCAGCAGTCACGGGGTTGGGAACACTGAAGCTTTCTTT. This gives the protein CASSHGVGNTEAFF.

Ten or more counts support this clonotype. The chain uses TRBV27 and TRBJ2-7; TRBD1 matches at 9 bases. This CDR3 is 14 amino acids long. CDR1 and CDR2 from the germline V gene are MNHEY and SMNVEV (reference sequence). The V gene end was trimmed by 2 bases and the J gene end by 3 bases; junction bases not matched to a gene: 2. CDR3 bases: TGTGCCAGCAGTTTACAGGGACAGGGCTACGAGCAGTACTTC. Protein product: CASSLQGQGYEQYF.

As regards this clonotype: A much larger clone differs by one base, so this may be a read error. This rearrangement joins TRBV14 to TRBJ2-7; D call uncertain. V gave up 1 base and J gave up 6 bases, with 10 bases separating them. CDR3 length: 13 residues. Germline V gene sequence: CDR1 SGHDN, CDR2 FVKESK. The CDR3 DNA reads as TGTGCCAGCAGCCAAGTTCCGGGTTCCGAGCAGTACTTC. Translating it yields CASSQVPGSEQYF.

Remarks on this clonotype: One base away lies a much larger clone, so this may be a sequencing read error. The chain couples TRBV4-3 to TRBJ2-1, with TRBD2 identical over 11 bases. This CDR3 comprises 16 residues. Germline CDR1 reads LGHNA; CDR2 reads YSLEER. CDR3 sequence (DNA): TGCGTCAGCAGCCAAGGACTAGCGGGCACCTACAATGAGCAGTTCTTC. It encodes CVSSQGLAGTYNEQFF.

This clonotype was observed many times. V is TRBV7-6 and J is TRBJ2-3; D gene uncertain. Trimming stripped 3 bases from V and 5 bases from J, with 12 bases between. The CDR3 runs 14 residues. Germline assignment: CDR1 SGHVS and CDR2 FNYEAQ. In DNA form, the CDR3 reads TGTGCCAGCAGCTTTGCTATCGGTGTAGATACGCAGTATTTT. Amino acid sequence: CASSFAIGVDTQYF.

This clonotype occurred many times. The J gene is TRBJ2-5, the V gene TRBV6-2 or TRBV6-3; 9 positions match TRBD2. The CDR3 extends over 15 amino acids. J gave up 0 bases and V 4 bases, and 3 bases lay outside the gene matches. Germline assignment: CDR1 MNHEY and CDR2 SVGEGT. CDR3 sequence: CASSWTSDYQETQYF. CDR3 nucleotides: TGTGCCAGCAGTTGGACTAGCGACTACCAAGAGACCCAGTACTTC.